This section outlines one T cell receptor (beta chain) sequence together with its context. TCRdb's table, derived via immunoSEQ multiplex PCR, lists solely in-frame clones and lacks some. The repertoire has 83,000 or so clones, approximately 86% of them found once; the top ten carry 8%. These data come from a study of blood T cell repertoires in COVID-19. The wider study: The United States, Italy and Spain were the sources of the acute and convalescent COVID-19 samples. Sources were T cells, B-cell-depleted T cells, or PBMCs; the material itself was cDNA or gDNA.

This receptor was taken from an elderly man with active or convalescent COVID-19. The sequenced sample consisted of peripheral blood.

The CDR3 is CASSFRGGSPGSGTGELFF. The CDR3, as DNA: TGCGCCAGCAGCTTCCGAGGTGGTTCACCCGGGAGTGGCACCGGGGAGCTGTTTTTT. The V call is TRBV5-1, the J call TRBJ2-2; tentatively, D is TRBD2 (6 bases). From germline, CDR1 is SGHRS and CDR2 YFSETQ. V was shortened by 2 bases and J by 4 bases, with 24 bases between the two germline ends. This CDR3 has 19 amino acids. Using reference TRBV5-1 and TRBJ2-2 for the parts outside the CDR3, the full variable domain is KAGVTQTPRYLIKTRGQQVTLSCSPISGHRSVSWYQQTPGQGLQFLFEYFSETQRNKGNFPGRFSGRQFSNSRSEMNVSTLELGDSALYLCASSFRGGSPGSGTGELFFGEGSRLTVL.